What follows are 20 T cell receptor beta chains derived from one specimen sequenced in a study of blood T cell repertoires in COVID-19. Method: immunoSEQ multiplex PCR; TCRdb's copy keeps in-frame clones and lacks some. Of about 89,000 clones in the sample, about 91% are singletons; the top ten hold 0.35% to 0.5%. Sequenced input: peripheral blood. These TCRs come from a man between 60 and 75 years old with acute or convalescent COVID-19.

The V gene is TRBV18, the J gene TRBJ1-1; no clear D. Looked up from germline, CDR1 is KGHSH and CDR2 is LQKENI. The CDR3 consists of 13 residues. The V end was cut by 2 bases, the J end by 2 bases, with 6 bases between. The CDR3 nucleotides read TGTGCCAGCTCACCAGTCATCAACACTGAAGCTTTCTTT. This codes for CASSPVINTEAFF. Full variable domain (missing parts from reference TRBV18 and TRBJ1-1): NAGVMQNPRHLVRRRGQEARLRCSPMKGHSHVYWYRQLPEEGLKFMVYLQKENIIDESGMPKERFSAEFPKEGPSILRIQQVVRGDSAAYFCASSPVINTEAFFGQGTRLTVV.

V usage is TRBV10-3 and J usage is TRBJ2-7; TRBD2 aligns across 7 bases. Per germline, CDR1 ENHRY and CDR2 SYGVKD. There are 14 residues in the CDR3. The V segment lost 2 bases and the J segment 4 bases; nucleotides outside the gene matches: 5. The CDR3 region is CAISEGGSRYEQYF. The CDR3 DNA follows: TGTGCCATCAGTGAGGGCGGGAGTCGTTACGAGCAGTACTTC.

This clone showed up just once. The gene calls are TRBV3-1 (or the pseudogene TRBV3-2) and TRBJ1-6; D is uncertain. Germline V gene lookup returns CDR1 LGHDT and CDR2 YNNKEL (reference sequence). V was pared by 6 bases and J by 1 base, with 7 bases between. The CDR3 sequence is 14 residues long. The CDR3 region has the DNA TGTGCCAGCAGTTCGGTGTCCTATAATTCACCCCTCCACTTT. Translation gives CASSSVSYNSPLHF.

The chain employs TRBV5-1 and TRBJ2-2; TRBD1 is a possible D gene (5 bases). Looked up from germline, CDR1 is SGHRS and CDR2 is YFSETQ. The V end lost 0 bases, the J end lost 3 bases, and 9 bases lay between the germline ends. The CDR3 covers 15 residues. In DNA form, the CDR3 reads TGCGCCAGCAGCTTGGACAGGTTCGACACCGGGGAGCTGTTTTTT. The encoded protein is CASSLDRFDTGELFF.

The rearrangement links TRBV9 to TRBJ1-4; 9 nucleotides align to TRBD1. Germline V gene sequence: CDR1 SGDLS, CDR2 YYNGEE. V lost 4 bases and J lost 0; bases outside the gene matches: 10. The CDR3 runs to 18 residues. The chain's CDR3 is CASSPRTGAIATNEKLFF. CDR3 DNA: TGTGCCAGCAGCCCTAGGACAGGGGCCATTGCAACTAATGAAAAACTGTTTTTT.

This chain links TRBV7-2 with TRBJ1-5; D is uncertain. Trimming shortened V by 5 bases and J by 6 bases, and 20 bases separated the two germline ends. Germline CDR1 is SGHTA and CDR2 is FQGNSA. The CDR3 extends over 16 amino acids. In DNA form, the CDR3 reads TGTGCCAGCAGCCAAACCGGACGCCCCCGGGGTCAGCCCCAGCATTTT. Its protein is CASSQTGRPRGQPQHF.

As DNA, the CDR3 is TGTGCCAGCAGCTTAAGAACTAGCGGAACAGATACGCAGTATTTT. Its protein is CASSLRTSGTDTQYF. The rearrangement uses TRBV7-3 and TRBJ2-3, with 8 positions matching TRBD2. The CDR3 consists of 15 residues. J lost 3 bases, V lost 1 base, and 3 bases had no gene match. CDR1 is SGHTA and CDR2 is FQGTGA in the germline V gene.

The chain has TRBV4-1 and TRBJ1-1; 7 bases agree with TRBD1. There are 16 residues in the CDR3. V shed 3 bases and J 5 bases; nucleotides not matched to a gene: 12. Germline CDR1 MGHRA, CDR2 YSYEKL. This chain's CDR3 is CASSQVLQGKKTEAFF. The DNA of the CDR3 is TGCGCCAGCAGCCAGGTCCTACAGGGGAAAAAGACTGAAGCTTTCTTT.

The rearrangement uses TRBV19 and TRBJ2-2; unclear D gene. The CDR3 is made up of 13 amino acids. Germline CDR1 and CDR2: LNHDA and SQIVND (reference sequence). Deletions cut 5 bases from V and 9 bases from J, with 13 bases between. The CDR3 sequence is CASSSLDNRELFF. CDR3 coding DNA: TGTGCCAGTAGTTCGCTCGACAACCGGGAGCTGTTTTTT.

J is TRBJ1-1 and V is TRBV9, with D perhaps TRBD1 (6 bases). The germline V gene has CDR1 SGDLS and CDR2 YYNGEE. This CDR3 has 14 amino acids. Trimming left V 9 bases short and J 1 base short, with 16 bases between. This chain's CDR3 is CATRPSGANTEAFF. The CDR3 nucleotides read TGTGCCACCCGGCCTTCAGGGGCGAACACTGAAGCTTTCTTT. Variable domain in full (rest from reference TRBV9 and TRBJ1-1): DSGVTQTPKHLITATGQRVTLRCSPRSGDLSVYWYQQSLDQGLQFLIQYYNGEERAKGNILERFSAQQFPDLHSELNLSSLELGDSALYFCATRPSGANTEAFFGQGTRLTVV.

This chain joins TRBV7-9 and TRBJ2-5, with 7 bases that match TRBD1. The CDR3 is 14 residues long. V lost 5 bases to trimming and J lost 5 bases; unmatched junction nucleotides: 8. The germline V gene has CDR1 SEHNR and CDR2 FQNEAQ (reference sequence). The CDR3 bases are TGTGCCAGCAGCCCAGGGGGATCCGGGGAGACCCAGTACTTC. Its protein product is CASSPGGSGETQYF.

The chain uses TRBV6-5 and TRBJ2-3, with D possibly matching TRBD2 (6 bases). Trimming shortened V by 7 bases and J by 5 bases, and 13 bases separated the two germline ends. Germline V gene data show CDR1 as MNHEY and CDR2 as SVGAGI. This CDR3 contains 13 residues. CDR3 bases: TGTGCCAGCAAGGCGCCCGGGAGAGATACGCAGTATTTT. Translation gives CASKAPGRDTQYF.

This chain uses TRBV9 with TRBJ1-6; TRBD1 is a possible D gene (6 bases). The germline gives CDR1 SGDLS, CDR2 YYNGEE. The V end lost 6 bases, the J end lost 8 bases, and 15 bases lay between the germline ends. The CDR3 has 14 residues. CDR3 sequence: CASTLGQSDSPLHF. Here the CDR3 DNA reads TGTGCCAGCACCCTCGGACAGTCCGATTCACCCCTCCACTTT.

The chain couples TRBV19 to TRBJ1-2; 8 bases match TRBD1. V was clipped by 7 bases and J by 0 bases; unmatched bases: 7. CDR1 LNHDA and CDR2 SQIVND come from the germline V gene (reference sequence). This CDR3 is built from 15 residues. The CDR3 here is CASNKQGATNYGYTF. The CDR3 DNA follows: TGTGCCAGTAATAAGCAGGGGGCGACTAACTATGGCTACACCTTC.

This chain connects TRBV10-2 to TRBJ1-1; no clear D. From germline, CDR1 is WSHSY and CDR2 SAAADI. Trimming cost V 6 bases and J 0 bases, with 17 bases left between them. The CDR3 runs 16 residues. The CDR3 sequence is CASSSDGPSMNTEAFF. The CDR3 DNA follows: TGCGCCAGCAGCAGCGACGGTCCGAGCATGAACACTGAAGCTTTCTTT.

The chain employs TRBV5-1 and TRBJ2-5, with 11 bases matching TRBD2. V dropped 0 bases and J dropped 2; count of bases not matched to a gene: 3. The CDR3 contains 16 residues. The germline V gene has CDR1 SGHRS and CDR2 YFSETQ. The CDR3 coding sequence is TGCGCCAGCAGCTTGGGGCCTAGCGGGGGGCAAGAGACCCAGTACTTC. It translates to CASSLGPSGGQETQYF. Based on the CDR3 plus reference TRBV5-1 and TRBJ2-5, the full variable domain is KAGVTQTPRYLIKTRGQQVTLSCSPISGHRSVSWYQQTPGQGLQFLFEYFSETQRNKGNFPGRFSGRQFSNSRSEMNVSTLELGDSALYLCASSLGPSGGQETQYFGPGTRLLVL.

The chain recombines TRBV28 with TRBJ2-3; 9 nucleotides match TRBD2. The CDR3 is made up of 13 amino acids. V lost 8 bases, J lost 1 base, and 1 base stayed unmatched. The V gene's germline CDR1 is MDHEN and CDR2 SYDVKM. DNA for the CDR3: TGTGCCAGCGTAGCGGGGGGCACAGATACGCAGTATTTT. This codes for CASVAGGTDTQYF.

The chain is built from TRBV5-1 and TRBJ2-5; D possibly corresponds to TRBD2 (7 bases). Germline assignment: CDR1 SGHRS and CDR2 YFSETQ. The CDR3 is 16 residues long. Trimming took off 0 bases at V and 5 bases at J, with 17 bases between the two ends. The CDR3 reads CASSLVVAGAPETQYF. CDR3 coding DNA: TGCGCCAGCAGCTTGGTGGTTGCGGGGGCTCCGGAGACCCAGTACTTC. The whole variable domain, remainder taken from reference TRBV5-1 and TRBJ2-5, is KAGVTQTPRYLIKTRGQQVTLSCSPISGHRSVSWYQQTPGQGLQFLFEYFSETQRNKGNFPGRFSGRQFSNSRSEMNVSTLELGDSALYLCASSLVVAGAPETQYFGPGTRLLVL.

This clone was found a few times. This chain connects TRBV4-1 to TRBJ2-7, with 8 bases aligning to TRBD1. CDR3 size: 15 residues. Germline CDR1 is MGHRA and CDR2 is YSYEKL. J was trimmed by 12 bases and V by 3 bases; bases with no gene match: 16. In DNA, the CDR3 is TGCGCCAGCAGCCAGATGGGGTCGGGACAGGCAATTCGGTACTTC. Translated, it gives CASSQMGSGQAIRYF.

The rearrangement uses TRBV4-2 and TRBJ2-3, with 8 bases fitting TRBD2. There are 17 residues in the CDR3. Germline CDR1 reads LGHNA; CDR2 reads YNFKEQ. Unmatched junction bases numbered 7, after V lost 0 bases and J lost 2 bases. The CDR3 nucleotides read TGTGCCAGCAGCCAAGATAAGGGACTAGGGTCCACAGATACGCAGTATTTT. This encodes CASSQDKGLGSTDTQYF.